The 19 T cell receptor beta chains reported below all come from one sample, sequenced in a study of shared clonotypes between healthy human individuals. Repertoires were generated with immunoSEQ multiplex PCR, while TCRdb's copy carries only in-frame clones and drops some. Seen here are about 2,500,000 clones, roughly 92% observed once, and the top ten hold over 0.12%. The sequencing sample was made of naive CD4+ T cells sorted from blood. Regarding subset: CD45RA+ positively selected. The receptors derive from a man aged 18 to 29 in good health.

The chain employs TRBV28 and TRBJ2-7; TRBD2 matches at 9 bases. The germline V gene encodes CDR1 MDHEN and CDR2 SYDVKM. This CDR3 is built from 15 residues. V lost 6 bases and J lost 2; bases outside the gene matches: 8. The CDR3 DNA follows: TGTGCCAGCAGCGCGGCGACTAGCGGAACCTACGAGCAGTACTTC. It encodes CASSAATSGTYEQYF.

Of note for this clone: Other DNA sequences in the same sample also yield this CDR3. The chain combines TRBV19 with TRBJ1-2, with D perhaps matching TRBD1 (6 bases). Germline V gene lookup returns CDR1 LNHDA and CDR2 SQIVND (reference sequence). Trimming shortened V by 5 bases and J by 1 base, and 11 bases separated the two germline ends. The CDR3 is 14 residues long. The CDR3 nucleotides read TGTGCCAGTAGTCCCCAGGGGAGTAACTATGGCTACACCTTC. Its translation: CASSPQGSNYGYTF.

The gene calls are TRBV5-1 and TRBJ1-1, with D possibly matching TRBD1 (5 bases). From germline, CDR1 is SGHRS and CDR2 YFSETQ. The V and J ends lost 6 bases and 0 bases respectively, with 9 bases between them. The CDR3 extends over 13 amino acids. CDR3 region: CASTGTVNTEAFF. CDR3 bases: TGCGCCAGCACCGGGACGGTGAACACTGAAGCTTTCTTT. The full variable domain, in which reference TRBV5-1 and TRBJ1-1 provide the parts outside the CDR3, is KAGVTQTPRYLIKTRGQQVTLSCSPISGHRSVSWYQQTPGQGLQFLFEYFSETQRNKGNFPGRFSGRQFSNSRSEMNVSTLELGDSALYLCASTGTVNTEAFFGQGTRLTVV.

This sequence joins TRBV28 and TRBJ1-2; D unclear. The germline CDR1 and CDR2 sequences are MDHEN and SYDVKM. The CDR3 sequence is 13 residues long. V was cut by 3 bases and J by 5 bases, with 10 bases left in between. This CDR3 is CASSFTGVYGYTF. CDR3 sequence (DNA): TGTGCCAGCAGTTTCACCGGCGTATATGGCTACACCTTC.

The chain uses TRBV6-1 and TRBJ2-2, with D unresolved. The V and J ends lost 6 bases and 0 bases respectively, with 8 bases between them. Germline loops: CDR1 MNHNS, CDR2 SASEGT. CDR3 length: 14 amino acids. For the CDR3, the DNA is TGTGCCAGCAGGCGGAACGCGAACACCGGGGAGCTGTTTTTT. This translates into CASRRNANTGELFF.

V and J are TRBV7-8 and TRBJ1-6; the match to TRBD1 covers 7 bases. V shed 3 bases and J 6 bases; nucleotides not matched to a gene: 2. Looked up from germline, CDR1 is SGHVS and CDR2 is FQNEAQ. CDR3 length: 14 residues. The CDR3 here is CASSFRDSNSPLHF. The CDR3 coding sequence is TGTGCCAGCAGCTTCCGGGACAGTAATTCACCCCTCCACTTT.

The chain links TRBV4-1 to TRBJ2-3; a weak D match, TRBD1 (6 bases). V lost 0 bases and J 2 bases, leaving 21 bases between the germline ends. Germline V gene lookup returns CDR1 MGHRA and CDR2 YSYEKL. This CDR3 is built from 19 residues. CDR3 sequence reads: CASSQETGFARGTTDTQYF. CDR3 DNA: TGCGCCAGCAGCCAAGAGACAGGCTTCGCGAGGGGTACCACAGATACGCAGTATTTT.

The chain links TRBV6-5 to TRBJ2-5; the D is unclear. V gave up 5 bases and J gave up 1 base, with 11 bases separating them. The CDR3 sequence is 14 residues long. Germline-derived CDR1 and CDR2 are MNHEY and SVGAGI. CDR3 DNA: TGTGCCAGCAGTCCCGGGCGTGCCCAAGAGACCCAGTACTTC. Its protein is CASSPGRAQETQYF.

As to this clone: The sample holds other DNA sequences that translate to the same CDR3. The chain couples TRBV12-1 to TRBJ2-5. TRBV12-1 is marked as a pseudogene. The CDR3 covers 13 residues. The CDR3: CASSWTCWETQYF. The CDR3 bases are TGTGCCAGCAGCTGGACATGCTGGGAGACCCAATACTTC.

The J gene is TRBJ1-6, the V gene TRBV27; no reliable D call. This CDR3 has 12 residues. Germline V gene sequence: CDR1 MNHEY, CDR2 SMNVEV (reference sequence). V lost 8 bases and J 9 bases, leaving 11 bases between the germline ends. CDR3 amino acids: CASGPGSSPLHF. CDR3 nucleotides: TGTGCCAGCGGGCCGGGTAGTTCACCCCTCCACTTT.

The CDR3 reads CASSYVDVAYEQYF. The CDR3 nucleotides are TGTGCCAGCAGCTATGTAGACGTGGCCTACGAGCAGTACTTC. The chain links TRBV7-2 to TRBJ2-7; D gene unclear. The CDR3 extends over 14 amino acids. The germline V gene has CDR1 SGHTA and CDR2 FQGNSA. V was shortened by 4 bases and J by 2 bases, with 12 bases between the two germline ends.

This chain joins TRBV5-1 and TRBJ1-4, with D uncertain. There are 16 residues in the CDR3. V dropped 3 bases and J dropped 0 bases, with 12 bases sitting between them. Germline values: CDR1 SGHRS, CDR2 YFSETQ. CDR3 residues: CASSSDPGATNEKLFF. Here the CDR3 DNA reads TGCGCCAGCAGCTCTGACCCGGGAGCAACTAATGAAAAACTGTTTTTT. Looking up the rest from reference TRBV5-1 and TRBJ1-4 gives the full variable domain: KAGVTQTPRYLIKTRGQQVTLSCSPISGHRSVSWYQQTPGQGLQFLFEYFSETQRNKGNFPGRFSGRQFSNSRSEMNVSTLELGDSALYLCASSSDPGATNEKLFFGSGTQLSVL.

The chain has TRBV7-9 and TRBJ1-3, with D perhaps TRBD1 (6 bases). V gave up 0 bases and J gave up 2 bases, with 11 bases separating them. There are 16 residues in the CDR3. Germline CDR1 is SEHNR and CDR2 is FQNEAQ (reference sequence). CDR3 in DNA: TGTGCCAGCAGCTTAGCGCTCAGGGACACTGGAAACACCATATATTTT. This gives the protein CASSLALRDTGNTIYF. The full variable domain, in which reference TRBV7-9 and TRBJ1-3 provide the parts outside the CDR3, is DTGVSQNPRHKITKRGQNVTFRCDPISEHNRLYWYRQTLGQGPEFLTYFQNEAQLEKSRLLSDRFSAERPKGSFSTLEIQRTEQGDSAMYLCASSLALRDTGNTIYFGEGSWLTVV.

This chain links TRBV10-2 with TRBJ2-7; the match to TRBD1 covers 8 bases. CDR3 length equals 14 residues. Germline V gene sequence: CDR1 WSHSY, CDR2 SAAADI. With 10 bases clipped from V and 5 bases from J, the junction kept 13 bases outside the gene matches. In nucleotides, the CDR3 is TGCGCCACCCTCCTTAGGCAGGGGGCTCACGAGCAGTACTTC. This encodes CATLLRQGAHEQYF.

This clone occurred once. The J gene is TRBJ2-3, the V gene TRBV5-1; 10 bases are a match to TRBD2. V dropped 3 bases and J dropped 3; count of bases not matched to a gene: 4. CDR3 length: 15 residues. CDR1 and CDR2 (germline): SGHRS, YFSETQ. This chain's CDR3 is CASSSGLATTDTQYF. CDR3 DNA: TGCGCCAGCAGCTCGGGACTAGCGACGACAGATACGCAGTATTTT.

The chain has TRBV6-1 and TRBJ2-5, with D perhaps being TRBD1 or TRBD2 (6 bases each). Trimming shortened V by 3 bases and J by 5 bases, and 16 bases separated the two germline ends. The CDR3 consists of 15 residues. The germline V gene has CDR1 MNHNS and CDR2 SASEGT. Here the CDR3 DNA reads TGTGCCAGCAGTGATTATGGGGGGCTGGGGGAGACCCAGTACTTC. Its protein is CASSDYGGLGETQYF.

The table lists this clone with a count of one. V and J are TRBV6-1 and TRBJ1-1, with D maybe TRBD1 (6 bases). Germline V gene data show CDR1 as MNHNS and CDR2 as SASEGT. V shed 7 bases and J shed 5 bases, with 17 bases lying between them. This CDR3 contains 14 residues. Here the CDR3 reads CASTKQGPGTEAFF. CDR3 sequence (DNA): TGTGCCAGCACCAAACAGGGCCCGGGGACTGAAGCTTTCTTT.

This sequence joins TRBV5-1 and TRBJ2-7, with 7 bases aligning to TRBD1. The CDR3 runs to 15 residues. Germline loops: CDR1 SGHRS, CDR2 YFSETQ. V gave up 4 bases and J gave up 3 bases; unmatched junction bases: 10. CDR3 coding DNA: TGCGCCAGCAGCCCGACAGGGAAAGGCGGCTACGAGCAGTACTTC. Translated, it gives CASSPTGKGGYEQYF.

This clone was observed a few times. This sample includes further DNA sequences coding for the same CDR3. This chain uses TRBV28 with TRBJ2-7, with D perhaps given as TRBD1 or TRBD2 (5 bases each). Germline CDR1 is MDHEN and CDR2 is SYDVKM. The CDR3 contains 12 residues. V was pared by 6 bases and J by 4 bases, with 10 bases between. The CDR3 sequence is CASSSGRYEQYF. CDR3 in DNA: TGTGCCAGCAGCTCGGGGCGGTACGAGCAGTACTTC.